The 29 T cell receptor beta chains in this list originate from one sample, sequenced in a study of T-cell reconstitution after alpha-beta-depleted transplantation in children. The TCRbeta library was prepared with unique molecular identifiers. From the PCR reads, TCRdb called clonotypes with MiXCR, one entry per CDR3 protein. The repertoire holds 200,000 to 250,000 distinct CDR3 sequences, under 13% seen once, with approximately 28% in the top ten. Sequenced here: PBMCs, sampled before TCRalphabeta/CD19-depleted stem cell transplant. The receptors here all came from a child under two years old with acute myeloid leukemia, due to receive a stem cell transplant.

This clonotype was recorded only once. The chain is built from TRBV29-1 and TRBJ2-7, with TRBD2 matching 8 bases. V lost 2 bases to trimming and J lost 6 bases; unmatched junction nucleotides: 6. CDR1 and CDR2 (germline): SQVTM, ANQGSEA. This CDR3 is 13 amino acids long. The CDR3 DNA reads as TGCAGCGTTGAAACGGGGGGGCAAACCGAGCAGTACTTC. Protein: CSVETGGQTEQYF.

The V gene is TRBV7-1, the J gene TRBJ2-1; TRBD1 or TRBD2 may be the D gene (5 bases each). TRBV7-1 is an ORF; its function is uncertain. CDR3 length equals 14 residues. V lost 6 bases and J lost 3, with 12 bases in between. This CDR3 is CASRPRDHYNEQFF. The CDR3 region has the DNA TGTGCCAGCAGACCCCGGGACCACTACAATGAGCAGTTCTTC.

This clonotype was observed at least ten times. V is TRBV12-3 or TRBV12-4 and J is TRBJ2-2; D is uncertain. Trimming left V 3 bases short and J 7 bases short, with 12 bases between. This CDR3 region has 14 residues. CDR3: CASSFRSPGGELFF. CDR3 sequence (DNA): TGTGCCAGCAGTTTCAGGAGTCCTGGCGGGGAGCTGTTTTTT.

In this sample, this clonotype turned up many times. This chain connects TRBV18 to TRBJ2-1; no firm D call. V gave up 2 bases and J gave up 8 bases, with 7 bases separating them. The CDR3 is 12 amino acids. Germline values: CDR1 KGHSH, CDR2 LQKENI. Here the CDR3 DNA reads TGTGCCAGCTCACCAGGTGTAGATGAGCAGTTCTTC. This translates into CASSPGVDEQFF.

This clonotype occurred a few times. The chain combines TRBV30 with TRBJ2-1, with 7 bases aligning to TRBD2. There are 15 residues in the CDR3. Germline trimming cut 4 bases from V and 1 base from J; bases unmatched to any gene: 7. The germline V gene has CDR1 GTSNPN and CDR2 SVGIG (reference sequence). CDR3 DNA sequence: TGTGCCTGGACGGCGGGAGTAGCATCCTACAATGAGCAGTTCTTC. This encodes CAWTAGVASYNEQFF.

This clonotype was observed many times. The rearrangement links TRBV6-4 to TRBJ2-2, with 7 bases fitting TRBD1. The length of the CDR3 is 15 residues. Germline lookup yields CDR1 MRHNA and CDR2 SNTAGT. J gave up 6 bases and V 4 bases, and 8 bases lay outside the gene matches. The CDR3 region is CASSASTGKAGELFF. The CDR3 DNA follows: TGTGCCAGCAGTGCCTCGACAGGGAAGGCCGGGGAGCTGTTTTTT.

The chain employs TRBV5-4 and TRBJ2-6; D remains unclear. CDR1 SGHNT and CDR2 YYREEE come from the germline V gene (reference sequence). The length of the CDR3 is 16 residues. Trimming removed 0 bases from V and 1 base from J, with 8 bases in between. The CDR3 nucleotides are TGTGCCAGCAGCTTGGGAACCGTTTCTGGGGCCAACGTCCTGACTTTC. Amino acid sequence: CASSLGTVSGANVLTF.

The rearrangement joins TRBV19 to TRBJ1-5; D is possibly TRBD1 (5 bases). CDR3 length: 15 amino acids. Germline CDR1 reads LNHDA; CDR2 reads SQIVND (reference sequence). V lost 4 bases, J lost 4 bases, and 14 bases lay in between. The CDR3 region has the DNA TGTGCCAGTAGTACCGACGGACGGGGGAATCAGCCCCAGCATTTT. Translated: CASSTDGRGNQPQHF.

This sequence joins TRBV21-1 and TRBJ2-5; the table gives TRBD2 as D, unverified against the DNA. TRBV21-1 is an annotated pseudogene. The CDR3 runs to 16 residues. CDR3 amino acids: CVSSKTSGPFQETQYF. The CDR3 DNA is TGTGTCAGCAGCAAAACAAGCGGGCCTTTTCAAGAGACCCAGTACTTC.

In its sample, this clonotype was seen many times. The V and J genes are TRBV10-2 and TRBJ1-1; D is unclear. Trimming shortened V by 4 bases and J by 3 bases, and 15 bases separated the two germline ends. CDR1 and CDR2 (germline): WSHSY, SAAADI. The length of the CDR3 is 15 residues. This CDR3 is CASSASGRTHTEAFF. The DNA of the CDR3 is TGCGCCAGCAGTGCGTCCGGCAGAACTCACACTGAAGCTTTCTTT.

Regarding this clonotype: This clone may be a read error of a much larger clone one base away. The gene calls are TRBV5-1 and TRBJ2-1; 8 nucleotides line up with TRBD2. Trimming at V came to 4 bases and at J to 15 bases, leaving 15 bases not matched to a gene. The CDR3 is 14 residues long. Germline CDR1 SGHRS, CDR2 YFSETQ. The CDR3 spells CASSRTSKQSYRFF. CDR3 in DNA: TGCGCCAGCAGCCGGACTAGCAAACAATCGTATCGGTTCTTC.

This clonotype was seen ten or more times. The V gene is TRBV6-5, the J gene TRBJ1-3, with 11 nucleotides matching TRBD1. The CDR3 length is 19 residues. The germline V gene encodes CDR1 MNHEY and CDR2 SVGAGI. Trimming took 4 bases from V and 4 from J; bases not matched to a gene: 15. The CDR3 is CASSLTGQGAIGNGNTIYF. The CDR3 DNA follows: TGTGCCAGCAGTTTAACCGGACAGGGGGCCATTGGGAACGGAAACACCATATATTTT.

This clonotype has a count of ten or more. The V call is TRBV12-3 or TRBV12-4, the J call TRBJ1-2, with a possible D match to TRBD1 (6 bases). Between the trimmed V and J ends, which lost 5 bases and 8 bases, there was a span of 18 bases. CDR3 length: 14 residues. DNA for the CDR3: TGTGCCAGCAGTCAATCTCCAGGGGCGGGAGGCTACACCTTC. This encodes CASSQSPGAGGYTF.

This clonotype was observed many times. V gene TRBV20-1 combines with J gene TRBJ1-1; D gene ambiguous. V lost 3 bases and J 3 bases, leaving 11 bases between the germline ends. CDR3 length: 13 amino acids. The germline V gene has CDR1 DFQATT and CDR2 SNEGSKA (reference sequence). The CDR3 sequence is CSASGVGHTEAFF. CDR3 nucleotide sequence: TGCAGTGCTAGCGGCGTTGGGCACACTGAAGCTTTCTTT.

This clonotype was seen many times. CDR3 amino acids: CSASLDRSSPLHF. Here the CDR3 DNA reads TGCAGTGCTAGTCTGGACCGGAGTTCACCCCTCCACTTT. This chain links TRBV20-1 with TRBJ1-6; D remains unclear. V was cut by 3 bases and J by 9 bases, with 12 bases left in between. Germline V gene data show CDR1 as DFQATT and CDR2 as SNEGSKA (reference sequence). The CDR3 has 13 amino acids.

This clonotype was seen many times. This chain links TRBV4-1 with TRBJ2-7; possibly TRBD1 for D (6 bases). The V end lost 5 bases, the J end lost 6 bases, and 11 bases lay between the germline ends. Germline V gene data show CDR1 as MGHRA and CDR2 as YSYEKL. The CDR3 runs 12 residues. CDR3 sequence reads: CASSTQGSEQYF. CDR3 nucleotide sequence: TGCGCCAGCAGCACCCAGGGGTCCGAGCAGTACTTC.

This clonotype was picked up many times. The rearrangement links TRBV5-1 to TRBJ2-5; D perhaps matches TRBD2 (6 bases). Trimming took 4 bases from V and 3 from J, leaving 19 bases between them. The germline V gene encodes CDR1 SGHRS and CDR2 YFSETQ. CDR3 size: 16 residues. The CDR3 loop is CASSPGRRGGKETQYF. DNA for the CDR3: TGCGCCAGCAGCCCTGGCCGGAGGGGCGGAAAAGAGACCCAGTACTTC.

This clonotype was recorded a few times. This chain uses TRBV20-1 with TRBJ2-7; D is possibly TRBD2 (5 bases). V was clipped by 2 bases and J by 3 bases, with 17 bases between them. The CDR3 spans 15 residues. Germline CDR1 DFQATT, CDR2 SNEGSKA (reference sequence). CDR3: CSARREDWTFYEQYF. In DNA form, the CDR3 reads TGCAGTGCTAGACGAGAGGACTGGACTTTCTACGAGCAGTACTTC.

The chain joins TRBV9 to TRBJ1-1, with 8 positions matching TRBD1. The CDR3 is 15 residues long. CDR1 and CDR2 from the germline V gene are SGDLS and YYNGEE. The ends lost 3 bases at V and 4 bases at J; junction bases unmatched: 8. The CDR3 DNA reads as TGTGCCAGCAGCGATCAGGGGGCGCAGGGCACTGAAGCTTTCTTT. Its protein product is CASSDQGAQGTEAFF.

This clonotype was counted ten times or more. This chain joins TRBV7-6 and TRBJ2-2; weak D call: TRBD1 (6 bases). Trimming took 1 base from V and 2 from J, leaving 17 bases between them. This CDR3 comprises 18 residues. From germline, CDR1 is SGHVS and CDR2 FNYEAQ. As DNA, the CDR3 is TGTGCCAGCAGCTTAGGGACAGCCCATTCCAGTAACACCGGGGAGCTGTTTTTT. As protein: CASSLGTAHSSNTGELFF.

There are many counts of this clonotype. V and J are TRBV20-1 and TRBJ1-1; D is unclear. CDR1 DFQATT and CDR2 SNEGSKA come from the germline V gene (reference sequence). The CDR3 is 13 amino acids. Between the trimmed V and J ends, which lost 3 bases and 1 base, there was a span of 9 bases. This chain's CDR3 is CSASAQPNTEAFF. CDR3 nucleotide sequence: TGCAGTGCTAGCGCACAACCGAACACTGAAGCTTTCTTT.

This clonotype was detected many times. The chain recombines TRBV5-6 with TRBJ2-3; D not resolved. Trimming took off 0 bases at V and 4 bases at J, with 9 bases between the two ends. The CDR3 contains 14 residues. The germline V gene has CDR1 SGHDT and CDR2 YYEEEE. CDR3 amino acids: CASSLGISSDTQYF. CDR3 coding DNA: TGTGCCAGCAGCTTGGGGATTTCATCAGATACGCAGTATTTT.

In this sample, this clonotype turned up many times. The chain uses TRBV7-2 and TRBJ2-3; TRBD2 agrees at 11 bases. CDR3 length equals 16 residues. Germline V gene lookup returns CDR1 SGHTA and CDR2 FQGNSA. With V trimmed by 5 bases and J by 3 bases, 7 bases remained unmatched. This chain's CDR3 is CASSKLAGGMTDTQYF. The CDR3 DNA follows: TGTGCCAGCAGCAAATTAGCGGGAGGGATGACAGATACGCAGTATTTT.

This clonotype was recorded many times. CDR3 amino acids: CASSLGRAQTDTQYF. CDR3 DNA sequence: TGTGCCAGCAGTTTGGGACGGGCGCAAACAGATACGCAGTATTTT. The chain joins TRBV28 to TRBJ2-3, with D possibly being TRBD1 or TRBD2 (5 bases each). This CDR3 region has 15 residues. V gave up 3 bases and J gave up 3 bases, with 13 bases separating them. CDR1 and CDR2 from the germline V gene are MDHEN and SYDVKM.

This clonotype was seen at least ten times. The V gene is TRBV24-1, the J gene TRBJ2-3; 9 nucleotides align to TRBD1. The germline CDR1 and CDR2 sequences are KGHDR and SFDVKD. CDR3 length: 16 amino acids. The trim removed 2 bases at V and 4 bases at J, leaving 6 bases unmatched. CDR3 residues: CATSDSGTGIPDTQYF. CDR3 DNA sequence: TGTGCCACCAGTGATTCCGGGACAGGGATTCCAGATACGCAGTATTTT.

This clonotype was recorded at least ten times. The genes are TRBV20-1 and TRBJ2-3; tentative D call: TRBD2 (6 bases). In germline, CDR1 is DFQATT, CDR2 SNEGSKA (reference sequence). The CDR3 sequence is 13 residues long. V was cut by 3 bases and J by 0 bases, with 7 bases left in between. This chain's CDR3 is CSARSGSTDTQYF. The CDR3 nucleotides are TGCAGTGCTAGGAGCGGGAGCACAGATACGCAGTATTTT.

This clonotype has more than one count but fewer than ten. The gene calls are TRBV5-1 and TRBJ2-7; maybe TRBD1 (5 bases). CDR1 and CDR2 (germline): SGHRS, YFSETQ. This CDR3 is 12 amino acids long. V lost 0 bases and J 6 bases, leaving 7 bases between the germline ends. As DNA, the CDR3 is TGCGCCAGCAGCTTGGTTCAGGGCGAGCAGTACTTC. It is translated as CASSLVQGEQYF.

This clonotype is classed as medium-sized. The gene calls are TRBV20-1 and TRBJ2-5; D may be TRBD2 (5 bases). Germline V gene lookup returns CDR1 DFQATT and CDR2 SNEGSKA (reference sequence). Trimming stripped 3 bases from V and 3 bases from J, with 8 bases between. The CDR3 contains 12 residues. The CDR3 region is CSASRTEETQYF. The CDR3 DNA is TGCAGTGCTAGTAGGACTGAAGAGACCCAGTACTTC.

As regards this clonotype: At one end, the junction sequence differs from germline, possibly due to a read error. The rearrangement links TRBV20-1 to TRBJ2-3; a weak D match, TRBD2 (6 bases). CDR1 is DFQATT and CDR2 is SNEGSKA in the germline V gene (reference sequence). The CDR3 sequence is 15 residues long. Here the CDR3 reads CSLLAGGRATVTQYF. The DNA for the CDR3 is TGCAGTTTACTAGCTGGAGGGCGGGCCACAGTTACGCAGTATTTT.